A single sample gave rise to the 23 T cell receptor beta chains below, sequenced in a study of human T cells and chemical hapten exposure. Time point reported: pre-sensitization, week 0. Treatment: therapeutic diphenylcyclopropenone sensitization with weekly scalp DPC. MiXCR, applied by TCRdb to the RACE reads, yields one record per CDR3 protein. The sample lists a few hundred thousand distinct CDR3 sequences, just under 8% seen once, with around 1.2% in the top ten. The sequences come from whole blood, collected in connection with sensitization to the hapten diphenylcyclopropenone (DPC). The receptors come from a man between 18 and 35 years old with alopecia areata. Some clones in this sample may be carry-over from other donors' samples.

This clonotype was observed a few times. The V call is TRBV7-6, the J call TRBJ1-1; D is perhaps TRBD1 (6 bases). This CDR3 is built from 13 residues. V lost 5 bases and J 6 bases, leaving 13 bases between the germline ends. Germline loops: CDR1 SGHVS, CDR2 FNYEAQ. CDR3 nucleotides: TGTGCCAGCAGCCCGGACAGCTCTCCTGAAGCTTTCTTT. Translated, it gives CASSPDSSPEAFF.

This clonotype was detected a few times. This chain joins TRBV7-2 and TRBJ1-2; D remains ambiguous. The CDR3 covers 14 residues. V was clipped by 1 base and J by 0 bases, with 6 bases between them. Germline V CDR1 and CDR2: SGHTA, FQGNSA. The DNA of the CDR3 is TGTGCCAGCAGCTTAGACATATCTAACTATGGCTACACCTTC. This gives the protein CASSLDISNYGYTF.

This clonotype appeared a few times. V is TRBV12-3 or TRBV12-4 and J is TRBJ2-7; 10 nucleotides line up with TRBD2. J lost 0 bases, V lost 6 bases, and 11 bases had no gene match. This CDR3 contains 17 residues. The CDR3, as DNA: TGTGCCAGCAGGGACACTAGCGGGGTCCCAGGCTCCTACGAGCAGTACTTC. Protein sequence: CASRDTSGVPGSYEQYF.

This sequence joins TRBV7-2 and TRBJ1-4; TRBD1 agrees at 7 bases. The CDR3 is 16 amino acids. The germline V gene has CDR1 SGHTA and CDR2 FQGNSA. V shed 5 bases and J 2 bases; nucleotides not matched to a gene: 8. The CDR3 sequence is CASSLNQGGTNEKLFF. DNA of the CDR3: TGTGCCAGCAGCCTCAATCAGGGGGGGACTAATGAAAAACTGTTTTTT.

This clonotype was counted a few times. This sequence joins TRBV11-2 and TRBJ1-6, with D uncertain. CDR1 is SGHAT and CDR2 is FQNNGV in the germline V gene. Trimming left V 2 bases short and J 0 bases short, with 8 bases between. The length of the CDR3 is 16 residues. Written as DNA, the CDR3 is TGTGCCAGCAGCTTAATAGGCAGCTCCTATAATTCACCCCTCCACTTT. Protein sequence: CASSLIGSSYNSPLHF.

This sequence joins TRBV28 and TRBJ1-5; perhaps TRBD1 as D (5 bases). The ends were cut back, 5 bases at V and 0 bases at J, with 17 bases in the middle. Germline V gene sequence: CDR1 MDHEN, CDR2 SYDVKM. This CDR3 has 17 amino acids. The CDR3 DNA reads TGTGCCAGCAGTACGTCCGGAAAGACAGTTAGCAATCAGCCCCAGCATTTT. This translates into CASSTSGKTVSNQPQHF. Combining the CDR3 with reference TRBV28 and TRBJ1-5 gives the whole variable domain DVKVTQSSRYLVKRTGEKVFLECVQDMDHENMFWYRQDPGLGLRLIYFSYDVKMKEKGDIPEGYSVSREKKERFSLILESASTNQTSMYLCASSTSGKTVSNQPQHFGDGTRLSIL.

This clonotype was counted many times. This chain connects TRBV7-3 to TRBJ2-1; TRBD2 agrees at 9 bases. V shed 5 bases and J 8 bases; nucleotides not matched to a gene: 7. Per germline, CDR1 SGHTA and CDR2 FQGTGA. CDR3 size: 14 residues. Here the CDR3 DNA reads TGTGCCAGCAGCCCGATGGCGGGGGGGCATGAGCAGTTCTTC. Encoded protein: CASSPMAGGHEQFF.

This clonotype was recorded at least ten times. The V and J genes are TRBV7-2 and TRBJ1-5; D remains ambiguous. Deletions cut 1 base from V and 2 bases from J, with 9 bases between. The CDR3 spans 15 residues. Germline assignment: CDR1 SGHTA and CDR2 FQGNSA. CDR3: CASSLESVGNQPQHF. Written as DNA, the CDR3 is TGTGCCAGCAGCTTAGAATCCGTTGGCAATCAGCCCCAGCATTTT.

This clonotype was observed many times. The genes are TRBV25-1 and TRBJ1-2; D not resolved. V shed 4 bases and J shed 4 bases, with 4 bases lying between them. The CDR3 has 11 residues. Germline V gene sequence: CDR1 MGHDK, CDR2 SYGVNS. The CDR3: CASSAVYGYTF. The CDR3 DNA reads as TGTGCCAGCAGTGCAGTCTATGGCTACACCTTC.

This rearrangement joins TRBV7-8 to TRBJ1-4, with D hard to call. Germline CDR1 and CDR2: SGHVS and FQNEAQ. Trimming removed 7 bases at V and 8 bases at J, with 17 bases between. The CDR3 loop spans 14 amino acids. The CDR3 DNA is TGTGCCAGCACCCTGCGGTTCGTAGGGGAAAAACTGTTTTTT. Its protein is CASTLRFVGEKLFF.

This clonotype was detected ten times or more. The rearrangement uses TRBV12-3 or TRBV12-4 and TRBJ2-3; 8 nucleotides agree with TRBD2. The CDR3 is 15 residues long. V lost 7 bases and J lost 2; bases outside the gene matches: 8. CDR3 in amino acids: CASTGAGGFTDTQYF. CDR3 DNA sequence: TGTGCCAGCACAGGGGCGGGGGGATTCACAGATACGCAGTATTTT.

The CDR3 here is CASSGQGNTDTQYF. CDR3 coding DNA: TGTGCCAGCAGCGGACAGGGGAACACAGATACGCAGTATTTT. This rearrangement joins TRBV3-1 to TRBJ2-3; 9 bases are shared with TRBD1. Per germline, CDR1 LGHDT and CDR2 YNNKEL (reference sequence). The CDR3 sequence is 14 residues long. The junction had 2 bases not matched to a gene; V was cut back by 5 bases and J by 2 bases.

This clonotype was observed a handful of times. The gene calls are TRBV7-8 and TRBJ2-1, with D maybe TRBD1 (5 bases). The CDR3 loop spans 13 amino acids. Trimming stripped 1 base from V and 6 bases from J, with 7 bases between. From germline, CDR1 is SGHVS and CDR2 FQNEAQ. The CDR3 protein is CASSLVQANEQFF. CDR3 DNA sequence: TGTGCCAGCAGCTTAGTACAGGCCAATGAGCAGTTCTTC.

J is TRBJ2-3 and V is TRBV9, with 7 bases identical to TRBD2. The CDR3 covers 17 residues. Germline-derived CDR1 and CDR2 are SGDLS and YYNGEE. The J segment lost 2 bases and the V segment lost 3 bases, leaving 12 bases of the junction unmatched. The CDR3 DNA is TGTGCCAGCAGCGAGGTTGGACTAGTAAGATTCACAGATACGCAGTATTTT. It specifies CASSEVGLVRFTDTQYF.

The chain employs TRBV5-3 and TRBJ1-5, with D perhaps TRBD1 (5 bases). TRBV5-3 is assigned to the ORF class and has an uncertain function. Trimming stripped 1 base from V and 6 bases from J, with 20 bases between. CDR3 length: 17 amino acids. This chain's CDR3 is CARSLNVIVQGPQPQHF. The CDR3 DNA reads TGTGCCAGAAGCTTGAATGTTATCGTTCAGGGCCCTCAGCCCCAGCATTTT.

There are a few counts of this clonotype. This chain links TRBV4-3 with TRBJ2-1; D perhaps matches TRBD1 (6 bases). The V and J ends lost 1 base and 15 bases respectively, with 16 bases between them. Germline CDR1 LGHNA, CDR2 YSLEER. The CDR3 is 13 residues long. For the CDR3, the DNA is TGCGCCAGCAGCCAAGCGGGGACACCCAGTCGGTTCTTC. As protein: CASSQAGTPSRFF.

The chain uses TRBV5-4 and TRBJ2-5, with D uncertain. With 1 base removed from V and 1 base from J, the gap between germline ends came to 14 bases. The germline V gene encodes CDR1 SGHNT and CDR2 YYREEE (reference sequence). The CDR3 loop spans 16 amino acids. CDR3 DNA: TGTGCCAGCAGCTTGTATGGAGTCGCTGCCCAAGAGACCCAGTACTTC. Translating it yields CASSLYGVAAQETQYF.

This chain connects TRBV12-3 or TRBV12-4 to TRBJ1-2, with D possibly matching TRBD1 (5 bases). V gave up 8 bases and J gave up 0 bases, with 25 bases separating them. The CDR3 totals 18 residues. In DNA, the CDR3 is TGTGCCAGCGCTTATACCCCGGGACGGAGGTTAACTAACTATGGCTACACCTTC. Protein: CASAYTPGRRLTNYGYTF.

V gene TRBV2 combines with J gene TRBJ1-1; possibly TRBD1 for D (6 bases). The germline CDR1 and CDR2 sequences are SNHLY and FYNNEI. This CDR3 comprises 14 residues. V shed 9 bases and J shed 0 bases, with 14 bases lying between them. The CDR3 here is CASQGQGLNTEAFF. CDR3 nucleotide sequence: TGTGCCAGTCAGGGGCAGGGACTGAACACTGAAGCTTTCTTT.

The rearrangement joins TRBV4-1 to TRBJ1-1; D gene unclear. V lost 3 bases, J lost 3 bases, and 2 bases lay in between. CDR3 length: 11 residues. Germline V lookup: CDR1 MGHRA, CDR2 YSYEKL. As DNA, the CDR3 is TGCGCCAGCAGCCATTACACTGAAGCTTTCTTT. This sequence encodes CASSHYTEAFF.

The rearrangement uses TRBV14 and TRBJ1-6; D possibly corresponds to TRBD1 (5 bases). CDR1 is SGHDN and CDR2 is FVKESK in the germline V gene. The length of the CDR3 is 13 residues. V lost 4 bases, J lost 10 bases, and 11 bases lay in between. CDR3 region: CASSPRWTSPLHF. The DNA of the CDR3 is TGTGCCAGCAGCCCCCGTTGGACATCACCCCTCCACTTT.

V usage is TRBV29-1 and J usage is TRBJ1-1; D is undetermined. V lost 7 bases to trimming and J lost 0 bases, with 9 bases between them. Germline CDR1 reads SQVTM; CDR2 reads ANQGSEA. This CDR3 region has 12 residues. The CDR3 protein is CSAPTLNTEAFF. The CDR3 coding sequence is TGCAGCGCTCCGACGTTGAACACTGAAGCTTTCTTT.

The table lists this clonotype with a few counts. The chain is built from TRBV7-9 and TRBJ1-5; D may be TRBD1 (6 bases). V lost 4 bases and J lost 3, with 10 bases in between. Germline assignment: CDR1 SEHNR and CDR2 FQNEAQ (reference sequence). The CDR3 is 14 amino acids. The CDR3 nucleotides read TGTGCCAGCAGCTCAGGGGATCCCAATCAGCCCCAGCATTTT. Amino acids: CASSSGDPNQPQHF.